This TCR beta chain was profiled in a study of T cells expressing NK-cell markers. The germline V gene has CDR1 SEHNR and CDR2 FQNEAQ (reference sequence). The CDR3 has 15 amino acids. TCRdb reanalyzed the 5' RACE reads, giving one entry per CDR3 protein sequence and no DNA. The repertoire table contains 550,000 to 600,000 distinct CDR3 sequences. The material sequenced was blood T cells: a sorted CD56 or NKG2C T cell subset, CD4+ or CD8+ T cells, or bulk PBMC T cells (not recorded which). This rearrangement joins TRBV7-9 to TRBJ2-5; TCRdb's D call, TRBD2, is unchecked because there is no DNA. The receptor's source is a young man in good health. CDR3 sequence reads: CASSQGLAGTETQYF.